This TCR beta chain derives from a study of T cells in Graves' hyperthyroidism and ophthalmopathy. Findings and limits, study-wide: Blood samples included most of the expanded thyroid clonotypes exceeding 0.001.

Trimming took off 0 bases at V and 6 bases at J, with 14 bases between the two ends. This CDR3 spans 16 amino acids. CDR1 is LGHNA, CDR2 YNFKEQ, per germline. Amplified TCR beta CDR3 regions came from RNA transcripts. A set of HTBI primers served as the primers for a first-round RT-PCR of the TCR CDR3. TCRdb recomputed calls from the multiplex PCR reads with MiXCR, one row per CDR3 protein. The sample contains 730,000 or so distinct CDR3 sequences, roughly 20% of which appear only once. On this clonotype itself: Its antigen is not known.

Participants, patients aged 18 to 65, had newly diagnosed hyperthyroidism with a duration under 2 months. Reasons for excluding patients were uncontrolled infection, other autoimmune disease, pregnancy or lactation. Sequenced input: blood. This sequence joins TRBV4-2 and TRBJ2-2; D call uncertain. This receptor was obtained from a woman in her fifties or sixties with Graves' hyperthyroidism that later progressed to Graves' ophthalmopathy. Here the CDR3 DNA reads TGTGCCAGCAGCCAAGACCGCTCGGAAGCTCCCGGGGAGCTGTTTTTT. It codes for CASSQDRSEAPGELFF.